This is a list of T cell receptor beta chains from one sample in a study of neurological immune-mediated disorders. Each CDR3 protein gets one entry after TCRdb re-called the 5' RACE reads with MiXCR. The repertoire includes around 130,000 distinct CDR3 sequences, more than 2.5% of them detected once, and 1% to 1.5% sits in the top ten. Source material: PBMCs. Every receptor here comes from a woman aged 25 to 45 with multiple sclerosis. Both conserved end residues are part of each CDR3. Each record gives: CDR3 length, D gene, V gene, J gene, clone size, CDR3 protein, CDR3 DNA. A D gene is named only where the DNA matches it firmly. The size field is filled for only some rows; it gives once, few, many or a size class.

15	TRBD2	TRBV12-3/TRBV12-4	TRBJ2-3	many	CASSSSGGSTDTQYF	TGTGCCAGCAGTTCGAGCGGGGGAAGCACAGATACGCAGTATTTT
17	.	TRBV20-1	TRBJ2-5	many	CSARDFGTNALKETQYF	TGCAGTGCTAGAGATTTCGGGACCAATGCCCTTAAAGAGACCCAGTACTTC
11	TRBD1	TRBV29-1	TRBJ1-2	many	CSVDRVEGYTF	TGCAGCGTCGACAGGGTGGAAGGCTACACCTTC
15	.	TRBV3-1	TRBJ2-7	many	CASREGPQISYEQYF	TGTGCCAGCAGGGAGGGACCCCAGATAAGCTACGAGCAGTACTTC
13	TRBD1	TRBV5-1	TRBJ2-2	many	CATGTGNTGELFF	TGCGCCACCGGGACAGGGAACACCGGGGAGCTGTTTTTT
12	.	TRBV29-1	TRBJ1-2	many	CSVAVPVGGYTF	TGCAGCGTTGCCGTCCCAGTCGGGGGCTACACCTTC
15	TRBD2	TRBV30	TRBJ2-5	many	CAWMAGLAGSETQYF	TGTGCCTGGATGGCGGGACTAGCGGGATCAGAGACCCAGTACTTC
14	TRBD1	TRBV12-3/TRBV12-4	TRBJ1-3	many	CASTPGQGANTIYF	TGTGCCAGCACTCCGGGACAGGGAGCAAACACCATATATTTT
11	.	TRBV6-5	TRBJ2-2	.	CDSSLTGELFF	TGTGACAGCAGCCTTACCGGGGAGCTGTTTTTT
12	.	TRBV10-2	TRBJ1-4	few	CASSHGNEKLFF	TGCGCCAGCAGTCATGGGAATGAAAAACTGTTTTTT
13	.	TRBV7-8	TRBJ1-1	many	CASTRDLNTEAFF	TGTGCCAGCACCCGGGATTTGAACACTGAAGCTTTCTTT
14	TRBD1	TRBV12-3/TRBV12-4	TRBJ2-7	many	CASREPGQAWEQYF	TGTGCCAGCAGGGAGCCGGGACAGGCGTGGGAGCAGTACTTC
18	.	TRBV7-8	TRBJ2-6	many	CASSLRFAGKPGANVLTF	TGTGCCAGCAGCTTACGTTTCGCGGGGAAACCTGGGGCCAACGTCCTGACTTTC
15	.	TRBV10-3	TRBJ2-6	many	CAISGRVSGANVLTF	TGTGCCATCAGTGGGAGGGTCTCTGGGGCCAACGTCCTGACTTTC
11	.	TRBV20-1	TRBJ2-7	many	CSARRAYEQYF	TGCAGTGCTAGGCGAGCCTACGAGCAGTACTTC
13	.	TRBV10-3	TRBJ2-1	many	CAIKQPSYNEQFF	TGTGCCATCAAACAGCCCTCCTACAATGAGCAGTTCTTC
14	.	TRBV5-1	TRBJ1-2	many	CASSLEGNHYGYTF	TGCGCCAGCAGCTTGGAGGGGAACCACTATGGCTACACCTTC
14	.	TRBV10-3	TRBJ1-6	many	CAVQQGLGNSPLHF	TGTGCCGTACAGCAGGGCTTGGGGAATTCACCCCTCCACTTT
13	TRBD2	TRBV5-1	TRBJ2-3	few	CASSGLSGRSAYF	TGCGCCAGCAGCGGACTCAGCGGGAGAAGTGCGTATTTT